The clone carrying this TCR beta chain was detected only a few times. Its antigen is not identified. The beta constant-region primer was an equimolar mix of two oligonucleotides covering TRBC1 and TRBC2. Nested alpha and beta constant-region primers with the SP2 primer drove four PCR rounds on ligated cDNA. TCRdb re-called the UMI-ligation and nested PCR reads through MiXCR, storing one row per CDR3 protein. The top ten hold roughly 0.63% of the sample, which has over 110,000 distinct CDR3 sequences, roughly a fifth seen once. This sample was taken from a study of naive and memory T cell subsets. General study points: A few larger clonotypes appeared in naive repertoires, especially CD8, possibly memory cells re-expressing CD45RA.

The sample taken for sequencing was naive CD8+ T cells from blood. The receptor was derived from a human donor in good health.

The CDR3 is CASSLTSDYEQYF. DNA for the CDR3: TGTGCCAGCAGTTTAACCAGTGACTACGAGCAGTACTTC. The genes are TRBV12-3 or TRBV12-4 and TRBJ2-7; unclear D gene. The CDR3 contains 13 residues. Trimming cost V 2 bases and J 3 bases, with 8 bases left between them.